The entry that follows covers one T cell receptor (beta chain) sequence. Its antigen remains unidentified. No base qualities exist here, and no much larger clone lies one base off it. These data belong to a study of blood T cell repertoires in COVID-19 (dated by TCRdb to the early 2020s). Some background on the complete study: Samples from collaborators originated in the United States, Italy and Spain and spanned both the acute and convalescent phases of COVID-19. The material from the prospective study consisted of cDNA or gDNA derived from T cells, B-cell-depleted T cells, or PBMCs. The dataset comprised deeply sampled blood TCRbeta repertoires from subjects exposed to, actively infected with, or recovered from COVID-19. A freely available public database, intended as a resource for researchers studying the immune response to SARS-CoV-2, is where the repertoires were released. The samples were drawn from two sources: the first 160 participants of the ongoing ImmuneRACE study, and approximately 1,300 subjects contributed by 6 global collaborators. Nearly every sample came with metadata listing a de-identified subject ID, COVID-19 status, age in years and sex. Where available, HLA class I and class II types were taken from metadata supplied by the sample provider and were not determined by assay-based typing. Overall results and qualifications from the work: The amount of clinical and demographic metadata varied by source and participant and was provided uncurated.

One collaborating source in Seattle enrolled patients during active infection and followed them longitudinally through the course of disease. Each collaborating institution followed its own protocols to collect whole blood in K2EDTA tubes. For TCRbeta analysis, collaborator samples were shipped as frozen whole blood, as isolated PBMCs, or as DNA extracted from either sample type. TCRbeta CDR3 regions were amplified from genomic DNA using the immunoSEQ Assay, a bias-controlled multiplex PCR. The authors' pipeline ran thus. Nucleated cell counts per sample were estimated from amplification of reference gene primers within the assay. Sequence reads were collapsed and filtered to measure the absolute abundance of every unique TCRbeta CDR3 rearrangement. For each sample, productive Simpson clonality was calculated as the square root of Simpson's diversity index across productive rearrangements. Not all clones reach the TCRdb copy of this immuneACCESS table, which keeps in-frame sequences only. Checked studies attribute under half of the gap to unresolved V genes and leave the rest unexplained. The DNA was the basis for D and trimming; V, J and clone size are from that table. The sample profile shows around 310,000 clones; around 90% of them were found once. The biggest ten clones account for around 1% of the sample.

V loses 3 bases at its end and J loses 4 bases; junction bases beyond the gene matches: 5. For CDR1 and CDR2, the germline V gene (reference sequence) lists MNHEY and SMNVEV. The CDR3 starts with the cysteine, ends with the phenylalanine, and has 15 residues. Only CDR3 DNA is held: 45 bases, read in frame from base 1. The V and J genes are TRBV27 and TRBJ2-3; TRBD2 matches 9 bases in the middle. Sequencing used peripheral blood. This receptor was identified in a woman between 40 and 55 years old with COVID-19, enrolled during active disease. This receptor carries the CDR3 CASSFKERGADTQYF. The DNA is TGTGCCAGCAGTTTCAAGGAGCGGGGGGCAGATACGCAGTATTTT.